This TCR beta chain originates from a study of blood T cell repertoires in COVID-19. In the original workflow: Nucleated cell number was recorded as an estimate derived from reference gene primer amplification. Only in-frame clones appear in the TCRdb table, and some are missing; sequencing was by immunoSEQ multiplex PCR. The V and J calls and the clone size are those of that table, but D and trimming were determined from the DNA. This sample has roughly 86,000 clones, with about three quarters found just once. This clone has at least ten counts. From germline, CDR1 is SGHDT and CDR2 YYEEEE. Trimming at V came to 3 bases and at J to 4 bases, leaving 4 bases not matched to a gene. The CDR3 consists of 14 residues.

The receptor was derived from a man in his fifties or sixties who had recovered from COVID-19. The sample comprised peripheral blood. This chain links TRBV5-6 with TRBJ1-2, with TRBD1 matching over 9 bases. The CDR3 protein is CASSSGTGFYGYTF. CDR3 nucleotides: TGTGCCAGCAGCTCCGGGACAGGGTTCTATGGCTACACCTTC.